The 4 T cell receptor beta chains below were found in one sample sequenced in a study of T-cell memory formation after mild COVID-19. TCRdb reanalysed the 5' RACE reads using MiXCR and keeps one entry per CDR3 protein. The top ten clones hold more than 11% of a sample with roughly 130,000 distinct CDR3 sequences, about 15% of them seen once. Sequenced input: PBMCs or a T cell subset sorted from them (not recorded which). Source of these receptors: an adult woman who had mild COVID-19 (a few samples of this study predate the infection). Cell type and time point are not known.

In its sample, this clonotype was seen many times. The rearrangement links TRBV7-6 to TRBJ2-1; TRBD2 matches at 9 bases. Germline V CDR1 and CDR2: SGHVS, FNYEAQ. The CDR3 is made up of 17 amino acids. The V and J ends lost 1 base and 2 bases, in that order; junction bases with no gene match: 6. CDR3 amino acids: CASSLVSSGGTYNEQFF. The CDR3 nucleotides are TGTGCCAGCAGCTTAGTATCCAGCGGGGGGACCTACAATGAGCAGTTCTTC.

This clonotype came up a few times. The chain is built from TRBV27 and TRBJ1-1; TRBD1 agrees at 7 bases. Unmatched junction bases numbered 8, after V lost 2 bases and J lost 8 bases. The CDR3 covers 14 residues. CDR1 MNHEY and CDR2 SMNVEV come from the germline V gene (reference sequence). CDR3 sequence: CASSLHIKGQEAFF. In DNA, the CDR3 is TGTGCCAGCAGTTTACATATTAAGGGACAGGAAGCTTTCTTT.

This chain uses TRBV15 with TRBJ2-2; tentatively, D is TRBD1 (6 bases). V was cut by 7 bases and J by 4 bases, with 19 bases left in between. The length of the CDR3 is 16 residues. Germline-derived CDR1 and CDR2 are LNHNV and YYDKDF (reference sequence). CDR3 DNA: TGTGCCACCACGGGGTTACAGGGTATCGTCACCGGGGAGCTGTTTTTT. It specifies CATTGLQGIVTGELFF.

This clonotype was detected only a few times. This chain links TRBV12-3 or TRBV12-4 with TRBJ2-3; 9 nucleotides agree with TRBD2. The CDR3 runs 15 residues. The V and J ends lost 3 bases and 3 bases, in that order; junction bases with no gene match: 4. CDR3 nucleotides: TGTGCCAGCAGTTTTTCTAGCGGGGTTACAGATACGCAGTATTTT. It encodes CASSFSSGVTDTQYF.